These 30 T cell receptor beta chains were sequenced from one sample in a study of shared clonotypes between healthy human individuals. Terminally differentiated effector memory CD45RA+ cells were left out of the naive CD8 fraction, which was CD45RO-negative and positively selected for CCR7. TCRdb's table, derived via immunoSEQ multiplex PCR, lists solely in-frame clones and lacks some. This table has fewer than 850,000 clones, 96% appearing once. The material sequenced was naive CD8+ T cells sorted from blood. These receptors came from a man aged 30 to 45 in good health.

This clone was detected only once. The CDR3 nucleotides read TGTGCCAGCAGTGCTATACCCGTCTCGGAGCTGTTTTTT. It codes for CASSAIPVSELFF. The chain recombines TRBV6-4 with TRBJ2-2, with D hard to call. Germline assignment: CDR1 MRHNA and CDR2 SNTAGT. V lost 4 bases, J lost 10 bases, and 13 bases lay in between. The CDR3 loop spans 13 amino acids.

V is TRBV2 and J is TRBJ1-4; D may be TRBD1 (5 bases). Trimming removed 3 bases at V and 11 bases at J, with 16 bases between. Per germline, CDR1 SNHLY and CDR2 FYNNEI. The CDR3 totals 14 residues. The CDR3 sequence: CASSEFGGEWKLFF. For the CDR3, the DNA is TGTGCCAGCAGTGAGTTCGGAGGGGAATGGAAACTGTTTTTT.

The chain combines TRBV30 with TRBJ1-1; D gene ambiguous. The ends were cut back, 5 bases at V and 1 base at J, with 20 bases in the middle. The CDR3 totals 16 residues. Germline assignment: CDR1 GTSNPN and CDR2 SVGIG (reference sequence). CDR3 loop: CAWEVVDAGRNTEAFF. CDR3 in DNA: TGTGCCTGGGAAGTGGTCGATGCCGGGAGGAACACTGAAGCTTTCTTT.

V and J are TRBV15 and TRBJ1-1, with 8 positions matching TRBD1. After removal of 2 bases from V and 6 bases from J, the junction contained 11 bases not matched to a gene. The CDR3 has 16 amino acids. Germline V gene sequence: CDR1 LNHNV, CDR2 YYDKDF (reference sequence). The chain's CDR3 is CATSRRTGSGEAEAFF. The CDR3 bases are TGTGCCACCAGCAGACGGACAGGGTCGGGTGAAGCTGAAGCTTTCTTT.

V is TRBV11-3 and J is TRBJ1-5; TRBD1 agrees at 7 bases. V shed 4 bases, J shed 0 bases, and the junction held 6 bases outside the gene matches. CDR1 is SGHNT and CDR2 is YENEEA in the germline V gene. The CDR3 has 16 amino acids. CDR3 in DNA: TGTGCCAGCAGCTACAGGGGACAGCTTAGCAATCAGCCCCAGCATTTT. Protein sequence: CASSYRGQLSNQPQHF.

This chain connects TRBV7-9 to TRBJ2-2, with 12 bases identical to TRBD2. The CDR3 is 19 amino acids. Germline-derived CDR1 and CDR2 are SEHNR and FQNEAQ (reference sequence). V shed 2 bases, J shed 8 bases, and the junction held 15 bases outside the gene matches. Here the CDR3 reads CASSLLIGLLAGGDGELFF. The CDR3 DNA reads TGTGCCAGCAGCTTATTGATAGGACTACTAGCGGGAGGCGATGGGGAGCTGTTTTTT.

V usage is TRBV28 and J usage is TRBJ1-3; D remains ambiguous. Looked up from germline, CDR1 is MDHEN and CDR2 is SYDVKM. This CDR3 is built from 15 residues. V was pared by 6 bases and J by 4 bases, with 16 bases between. CDR3 in DNA: TGTGCCAGCAGCCCCTATGTGACTGACGGAAACACCATATATTTT. This gives the protein CASSPYVTDGNTIYF.

The chain recombines TRBV27 with TRBJ1-1, with no clear D. V was trimmed by 6 bases and J by 3 bases, leaving 14 bases between them. The CDR3 has 14 residues. Germline-derived CDR1 and CDR2 are MNHEY and SMNVEV (reference sequence). This chain's CDR3 is CASRIIYGDTEAFF. The CDR3 DNA follows: TGTGCCAGCAGGATAATATACGGGGACACTGAAGCTTTCTTT.

V gene TRBV7-9 combines with J gene TRBJ2-2; possible D gene TRBD1, 5 bases. V was shortened by 8 bases and J by 0 bases, with 10 bases between the two germline ends. The length of the CDR3 is 14 residues. CDR1 and CDR2 from the germline V gene are SEHNR and FQNEAQ (reference sequence). The CDR3 region is CASPPGTNTGELFF. As DNA, the CDR3 is TGTGCCAGCCCCCCAGGGACGAACACCGGGGAGCTGTTTTTT.

This chain connects TRBV5-1 to TRBJ2-7, with 9 positions matching TRBD2. The ends lost 1 base at V and 6 bases at J; junction bases unmatched: 5. CDR1 is SGHRS and CDR2 is YFSETQ in the germline V gene. The CDR3 has 14 amino acids. The CDR3, as DNA: TGCGCCAGCAGCTTGACAGCGGGAGGCGGCGAGCAGTACTTC. Residues: CASSLTAGGGEQYF. Complete variable domain (other parts from reference TRBV5-1 and TRBJ2-7): KAGVTQTPRYLIKTRGQQVTLSCSPISGHRSVSWYQQTPGQGLQFLFEYFSETQRNKGNFPGRFSGRQFSNSRSEMNVSTLELGDSALYLCASSLTAGGGEQYFGPGTRLTVT.

This clone was seen a single time. The chain has TRBV11-1 and TRBJ2-1; D remains unclear. V lost 6 bases to trimming and J lost 0 bases, with 6 bases between them. The CDR3 runs to 13 residues. Germline lookup yields CDR1 SGHAT and CDR2 FQDESV (reference sequence). This CDR3 is CASRFSSYNEQFF. In nucleotides, the CDR3 is TGTGCCAGCAGGTTCAGCTCCTACAATGAGCAGTTCTTC.

This chain links TRBV28 with TRBJ2-7; 8 bases fit TRBD1. CDR1 and CDR2 from the germline V gene are MDHEN and SYDVKM. V dropped 4 bases and J dropped 4; count of bases not matched to a gene: 15. The CDR3 is 17 residues long. In DNA, the CDR3 is TGTGCCAGCAGTTCCCGGTATCCGCAGGGGGCTTTTTACGAGCAGTACTTC. Its protein product is CASSSRYPQGAFYEQYF.

The V and J genes are TRBV29-1 and TRBJ1-1; D possibly corresponds to TRBD1 (5 bases). This CDR3 region has 13 residues. With 6 bases removed from V and 4 bases from J, the gap between germline ends came to 15 bases. Germline V lookup: CDR1 SQVTM, CDR2 ANQGSEA. The CDR3 here is CSVSVSGVTEAFF. The CDR3 DNA reads as TGCAGCGTCTCCGTGTCGGGGGTCACTGAAGCTTTCTTT.

The chain combines TRBV6-4 with TRBJ2-1, with a tentative D call TRBD1 (5 bases). The V and J ends lost 2 bases and 10 bases respectively, with 18 bases between them. CDR1 and CDR2 from the germline V gene are MRHNA and SNTAGT. The CDR3 has 15 amino acids. CDR3 coding DNA: TGTGCCAGCAGTGACATTGGCGAAGGGGTCGAGGAGCAGTTCTTC. As protein: CASSDIGEGVEEQFF.

The chain combines TRBV5-6 with TRBJ2-5; D gene uncertain. Germline CDR1 and CDR2: SGHDT and YYEEEE. V shed 5 bases and J shed 0 bases, with 11 bases lying between them. The CDR3 loop spans 14 amino acids. The CDR3 sequence: CASSRASYQETQYF. The CDR3 nucleotides read TGTGCCAGCAGTCGGGCATCCTACCAAGAGACCCAGTACTTC.

The chain couples TRBV7-9 to TRBJ2-1, with D possibly matching TRBD2 (6 bases). V lost 5 bases, J lost 3 bases, and 20 bases lay in between. The CDR3 has 17 amino acids. Per the germline V gene, CDR1 is SEHNR and CDR2 is FQNEAQ (reference sequence). The CDR3 sequence: CASSNPGLQKIYNEQFF. The CDR3 DNA reads as TGTGCCAGCAGCAACCCGGGACTCCAAAAAATCTACAATGAGCAGTTCTTC.

This chain links TRBV27 with TRBJ2-2; possible D gene TRBD2, 5 bases. Deletions cut 5 bases from V and 1 base from J, with 8 bases between. CDR1 MNHEY and CDR2 SMNVEV come from the germline V gene (reference sequence). The CDR3 consists of 14 residues. In nucleotides, the CDR3 is TGTGCCAGCAGTCCGGACTGGAACACCGGGGAGCTGTTTTTT. This gives the protein CASSPDWNTGELFF.

The chain combines TRBV4-1 with TRBJ2-5, with TRBD2 matching 12 bases. CDR1 and CDR2 (germline): MGHRA, YSYEKL. V lost 3 bases and J lost 7; bases outside the gene matches: 12. There are 17 residues in the CDR3. The CDR3 nucleotides read TGCGCCAGCAGCCAGCCAACTAGCGGGAGGCCTGGTGTGACCCAGTACTTC. Its protein is CASSQPTSGRPGVTQYF.

This chain uses TRBV19 with TRBJ1-2, with a weak D call TRBD1 (6 bases). CDR1 LNHDA and CDR2 SQIVND come from the germline V gene (reference sequence). The V gene lost 2 bases and the J gene lost 0 bases, with 19 bases spanning the gap. The CDR3 sequence is 18 residues long. CDR3 sequence: CASSITPWEGGTNYGYTF. DNA for the CDR3: TGTGCCAGTAGTATAACCCCGTGGGAGGGGGGCACTAACTATGGCTACACCTTC.

The chain carries TRBV2 and TRBJ2-5; D is unresolved. Germline CDR1 and CDR2: SNHLY and FYNNEI. V was pared by 8 bases and J by 1 base, with 8 bases between. The CDR3 runs to 12 residues. The CDR3: CASVQTQETQYF. The CDR3, as DNA: TGTGCCAGCGTACAGACCCAAGAGACCCAGTACTTC.

The V call is TRBV27, the J call TRBJ2-7, with 10 bases identical to TRBD2. V gave up 4 bases and J gave up 4 bases; unmatched junction bases: 7. This CDR3 contains 15 residues. Per the germline V gene, CDR1 is MNHEY and CDR2 is SMNVEV (reference sequence). CDR3 region: CASSSGLATLYEQYF. CDR3 coding DNA: TGTGCCAGCAGTTCGGGACTAGCGACTTTATACGAGCAGTACTTC.

This chain uses TRBV4-1 with TRBJ1-1; no firm D call. The V end was cut by 0 bases, the J end by 1 base, with 3 bases between. Germline CDR1 reads MGHRA; CDR2 reads YSYEKL. This CDR3 is 13 amino acids long. The CDR3 loop reads CASSQEKNTEAFF. The CDR3 bases are TGCGCCAGCAGCCAAGAAAAGAACACTGAAGCTTTCTTT.

This clone was detected only once. V usage is TRBV7-9 and J usage is TRBJ1-2, with a weak D call TRBD1 (5 bases). The CDR3 covers 16 residues. V lost 5 bases, J lost 4 bases, and 20 bases lay in between. Germline CDR1 and CDR2: SEHNR and FQNEAQ (reference sequence). The CDR3 region is CASSRVGEGAAYGYTF. The CDR3 bases are TGTGCCAGCAGCCGAGTGGGGGAAGGGGCAGCCTATGGCTACACCTTC.

The chain carries TRBV19 and TRBJ2-2; no clear D. V lost 3 bases and J 5 bases, leaving 7 bases between the germline ends. From germline, CDR1 is LNHDA and CDR2 SQIVND (reference sequence). The CDR3 totals 13 residues. In DNA, the CDR3 is TGTGCCAGTAGTATCAAAGGAACCGGGGAGCTGTTTTTT. Encoded protein: CASSIKGTGELFF. Based on the CDR3 plus reference TRBV19 and TRBJ2-2, the full variable domain is DGGITQSPKYLFRKEGQNVTLSCEQNLNHDAMYWYRQDPGQGLRLIYYSQIVNDFQKGDIAEGYSVSREKKESFPLTVTSAQKNPTAFYLCASSIKGTGELFFGEGSRLTVL.

This chain links TRBV14 with TRBJ2-3; a weak D match, TRBD2 (5 bases). The V and J ends lost 4 bases and 2 bases respectively, with 16 bases between them. Germline CDR1 SGHDN, CDR2 FVKESK. This CDR3 has 16 residues. The CDR3 loop reads CASSPVGGGYTDTQYF. The CDR3 DNA reads as TGTGCCAGCAGCCCGGTCGGCGGAGGCTACACAGATACGCAGTATTTT.

The J gene is TRBJ1-4, the V gene TRBV6-6, with D hard to call. Trimming took off 0 bases at V and 0 bases at J, with 8 bases between the two ends. The length of the CDR3 is 16 residues. In germline, CDR1 is MNHNY, CDR2 SVGAGI (reference sequence). CDR3: CASSYSVQTTNEKLFF. In nucleotides, the CDR3 is TGTGCCAGCAGTTACTCGGTACAGACAACTAATGAAAAACTGTTTTTT.

This sequence joins TRBV10-2 and TRBJ2-5, with no clear D. Germline values: CDR1 WSHSY, CDR2 SAAADI. V was pared by 7 bases and J by 4 bases, with 7 bases between. The CDR3 covers 11 residues. The DNA for the CDR3 is TGCGCCAGCAAAATCGGAGAGACCCAGTACTTC. Amino acids: CASKIGETQYF.

The chain carries TRBV4-1 and TRBJ1-1; no clear D gene. Trimming took off 0 bases at V and 6 bases at J, with 8 bases between the two ends. CDR1 and CDR2 (germline): MGHRA, YSYEKL. This CDR3 spans 13 amino acids. CDR3 protein: CASSQEGRPEAFF. The CDR3 nucleotides are TGCGCCAGCAGCCAAGAAGGAAGGCCTGAAGCTTTCTTT.

The gene calls are TRBV11-3 and TRBJ2-7, with 7 bases fitting TRBD1. The CDR3 extends over 13 amino acids. Losses at the gene ends were 4 bases for V and 7 bases for J; bases not matched to a gene: 7. Germline V gives CDR1 SGHNT, CDR2 YENEEA. The CDR3, as DNA: TGTGCCAGCAGCTCGCGACAGGGTGGGGAGCAGTACTTC. Encoded protein: CASSSRQGGEQYF.

This chain joins TRBV5-5 and TRBJ2-3, with 9 nucleotides matching TRBD2. This CDR3 is built from 15 residues. Germline V gene data show CDR1 as SGHKS and CDR2 as YYEKEE (reference sequence). The ends lost 6 bases at V and 2 bases at J; junction bases unmatched: 7. For the CDR3, the DNA is TGTGCCAGCACCCGGCGGGAGGGCTTCACAGATACGCAGTATTTT. This translates into CASTRREGFTDTQYF.